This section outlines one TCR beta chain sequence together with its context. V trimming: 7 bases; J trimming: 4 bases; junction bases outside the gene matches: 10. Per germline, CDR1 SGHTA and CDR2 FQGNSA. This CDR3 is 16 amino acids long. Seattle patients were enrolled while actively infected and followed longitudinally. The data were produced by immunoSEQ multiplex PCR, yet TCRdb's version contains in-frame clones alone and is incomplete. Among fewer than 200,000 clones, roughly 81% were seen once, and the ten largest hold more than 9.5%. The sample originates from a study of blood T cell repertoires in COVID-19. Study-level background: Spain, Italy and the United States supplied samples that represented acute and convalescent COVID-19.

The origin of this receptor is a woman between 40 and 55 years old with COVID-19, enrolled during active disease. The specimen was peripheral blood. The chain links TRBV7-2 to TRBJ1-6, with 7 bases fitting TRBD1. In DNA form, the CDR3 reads TGTGCCAGCAAAAAAGGGGACAGACTATATAATTCACCCCTCCACTTT. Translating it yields CASKKGDRLYNSPLHF.